The T cell receptor (beta chain) under discussion was sequenced for a study of blood T cell repertoires in COVID-19. Study summary: PBMCs, B-cell-depleted T cells, or T cells were the source of the cDNA or gDNA that made up the material.

With regard to this clone: This same CDR3 is encoded by further DNA sequences in the sample.

The repertoire was sequenced with immunoSEQ multiplex PCR; TCRdb's copy has only in-frame clones and lacks some. The table records about 140,000 clones, about 81% of them present only once. With 6 bases clipped from V and 4 bases from J, the junction kept 3 bases outside the gene matches. The CDR3 runs to 13 residues. From germline, CDR1 is KGHSH and CDR2 LQKENI. This receptor was identified in a woman of 80 years or more with acute or convalescent COVID-19. The sample consisted of peripheral blood. V gene TRBV18 combines with J gene TRBJ2-5; TRBD1 matches 9 bases. The CDR3 sequence: CASSPTGGETQYF. The DNA of the CDR3 is TGTGCCAGCTCGCCGACAGGGGGAGAGACCCAGTACTTC.